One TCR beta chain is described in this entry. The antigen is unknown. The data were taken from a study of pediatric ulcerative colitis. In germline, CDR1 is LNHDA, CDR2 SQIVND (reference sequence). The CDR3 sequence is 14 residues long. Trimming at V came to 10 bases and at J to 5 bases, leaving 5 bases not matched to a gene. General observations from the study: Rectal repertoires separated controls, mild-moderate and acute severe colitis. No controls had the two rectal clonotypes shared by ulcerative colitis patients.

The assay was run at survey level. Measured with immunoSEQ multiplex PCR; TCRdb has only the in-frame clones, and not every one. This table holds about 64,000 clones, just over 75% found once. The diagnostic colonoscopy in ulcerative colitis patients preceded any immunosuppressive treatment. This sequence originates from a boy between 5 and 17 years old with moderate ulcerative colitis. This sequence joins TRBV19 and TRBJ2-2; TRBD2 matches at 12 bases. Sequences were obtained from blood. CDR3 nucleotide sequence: TGTGCCACGCTAGCGGGGGGGCTTACCGGGGAGCTGTTTTTT. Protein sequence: CATLAGGLTGELFF.